This TCR beta chain was documented in a study of blood T cell repertoires in COVID-19 (dated by TCRdb to the early 2020s). Describing the broader study: Samples from collaborators originated in the United States, Italy and Spain and spanned both the acute and convalescent phases of COVID-19. The samples were drawn from the first 160 participants of the ongoing ImmuneRACE study and from more than 1,000 subjects provided by 6 global collaborators. Where available, HLA class I and class II types were obtained from metadata supplied by the sample provider rather than from assay-based typing. The material from the prospective study consisted of cDNA or gDNA derived from T cells, B-cell-depleted T cells, or PBMCs. The dataset comprised deeply sampled blood TCRbeta repertoires from subjects exposed to, actively infected with, or recovered from COVID-19. The repertoires were released in a freely available public database meant as a resource for research on the immune response to SARS-CoV-2. The sample metadata nearly always contained a de-identified subject ID, COVID-19 status, age in years and sex. Study-level results and caveats: How much clinical and demographic metadata was included differed by source and by participant, and the metadata was provided uncurated.

Whole blood was collected in K2EDTA tubes by collaborating institutions according to the institutions' own protocols. For TCRbeta analysis, collaborators shipped samples in one of three forms: frozen whole blood, isolated PBMCs, or DNA extracted from either of those sample types. From the cysteine up to the phenylalanine, the CDR3 has a length of 11 residues. Only the CDR3 portion is preserved as DNA: 33 bases, with reading frame beginning at the first base. Relative to germline, V is 8 bases shorter and J is 5 bases shorter, with 4 bases between their ends. The immunoSEQ Assay, a bias-controlled multiplex PCR, was used to amplify TCRbeta CDR3 regions from genomic DNA. From the authors' description of their analysis: The number of nucleated cells in each sample was estimated by amplification of reference gene primers within the assay. Sequence reads were collapsed and filtered to measure the absolute abundance of every unique TCRbeta CDR3 rearrangement. For each sample, productive Simpson clonality was calculated as the square root of Simpson's diversity index over productive rearrangements. The immuneACCESS repertoire file appears here via TCRdb, limited to in-frame rearrangements. These files lack a portion of the clones; in checked studies, under half of the deficit traces to unresolved V genes, and the cause of the others is not known. That table supplies the V and J calls and clone size; D and trimming were determined from the DNA. This sample comprises over 120,000 clones, around 84% of them detected only once. Of the sample, more than 2% falls within the top ten clones.

Notes on this clone: What this receptor recognizes is not known. No base-level quality is on record; no much larger clone is a single base apart.

The TCR originated in a human donor with acute or convalescent COVID-19. The donor label of this sample is uncertain. In this chain, TRBV12-3 or TRBV12-4 is recombined with TRBJ2-6; no D gene is confidently identified. The sequencing input was peripheral blood. The CDR3 region reads CASHRANVLTF. The sequence in DNA is TGTGCCAGCCACAGGGCCAACGTCCTGACTTTC.